Listed below are T cell receptor beta chains from one sample, sequenced in a study of vaccination effects on CD4 cells after COVID-19. Assay used: immunoSEQ multiplex PCR; TCRdb lists only in-frame clones, some missing. The table lists 40,000 to 50,000 clones, around 79% of them singletons. These receptors' antigens are unknown. Sample: CD4+ T cells from PBMCs cultured with a peptide pool, taken before COVID-19 vaccination. Receptor source: a human donor who had a prior SARS-CoV-2 infection. CDR3s include the opening cysteine and the closing phenylalanine or tryptophan. A D gene is named only where the DNA matches it firmly. Clone size appears in some rows only: once, few, many, or a class for an expanded clone.

>TRBV6-5|TRBJ1-2|NA|few
CASRATVNYGYTF
>TRBV6-5|TRBJ2-7|NA|NA
CEQPGPSSYEQYF
>TRBV5-8|TRBJ1-1|NA|NA
CASSFFPAVNTEAFF
>TRBV7-2|TRBJ1-3|NA|NA
CASSLGGWTERIYF
>TRBV11-2|TRBJ1-1|NA|NA
CASSLEFSGAFF
>TRBV4-3|TRBJ1-2|NA|few
CASSQGLTEYGYTF
>TRBV5-5|TRBJ2-2|TRBD1|NA
CASSFRDRAGELFF
>TRBV9|TRBJ1-1|NA|NA
CASSGRGGGMNTEAFF
>TRBV4-1|TRBJ1-3|NA|once
CASSHSAQRPGNTIYF
>TRBV2|TRBJ2-3|TRBD1|NA
CASSDRGRTDTQYF
>TRBV7-9|TRBJ2-7|TRBD1|once
CASSLARTGQYEQYF
>TRBV18|TRBJ1-1|NA|NA
CASSPSHQGNTEAFF
>TRBV6-5|TRBJ2-5|NA|few
CASRGRQLQETQYF
>TRBV2|TRBJ2-3|NA|NA
CASSVLPGDTQYF
>TRBV28|TRBJ1-6|NA|NA
CASQLEWSPLHF
>TRBV6-5|TRBJ1-2|NA|NA
CASSYSRPQPNYGYTF
>TRBV5-4|TRBJ2-3|NA|NA
CASSLAPGRGEDTQYF
>TRBV18|TRBJ1-4|TRBD1|NA
CASSQGQEATNEKLFF
>TRBV10-3|TRBJ2-7|TRBD1|NA
CAISEPTGTGDYEQYF
>TRBV5-4|TRBJ2-1|TRBD2|NA
CASGRGGAYNEQFF
>TRBV2|TRBJ2-5|NA|once
CASIMAGGKETQYF
>TRBV4-3|TRBJ2-3|NA|NA
CASSLQGYGDTQYF
>TRBV29-1|TRBJ2-1|NA|NA
CSVERILGDEQFF
>TRBV11-3|TRBJ2-1|NA|NA
CASSSDRDAEVF
>TRBV5-5|TRBJ2-1|NA|few
CASSYGLEQFF
>TRBV25-1|TRBJ2-5|NA|NA
CASTLGETQYF
>TRBV2|TRBJ1-3|NA|NA
CASSEYDPSSGNTIYF
>TRBV27|TRBJ1-5|NA|NA
CASSLREPGAHQPQHF
>TRBV2|TRBJ2-7|NA|once
CASKMGLSYEQYF
>TRBV11-2|TRBJ2-3|NA|NA
CASSLSSIGDTQYF
>TRBV5-8|TRBJ1-3|NA|few
CASSRAGGNTIYF
>TRBV7-8|TRBJ1-2|NA|NA
CASSLQATEYYGYTF
>TRBV24-1|TRBJ2-2|NA|NA
CATSDLDTNTGELFF
>TRBV12-3/TRBV12-4|TRBJ2-1|NA|NA
CASSFRAVGEQFF
>TRBV3-1/TRBV3-2|TRBJ1-1|NA|NA
CASSQVAGAEDAFF
>TRBV5-5|TRBJ1-5|NA|NA
CASSFSGVIAQPQHF
>TRBV4-2|TRBJ1-2|TRBD1|NA
CASSRGTGYGYTF
>TRBV10-1|TRBJ1-5|NA|few
CASSIASNQPQHF
>TRBV11-3|TRBJ2-1|NA|NA
CASSLGGRNNEQFF
>TRBV5-6|TRBJ2-7|NA|NA
CASSFGAAVAYEQYF
>TRBV15|TRBJ1-5|NA|few
CATNSLGGPTPQHF